This TCR beta chain stems from a study of T cells in Graves' hyperthyroidism and ophthalmopathy. Study conclusions and caveats: Most thyroid clonotypes that were expanded above 0.001 also turned up in blood.

Amplification yielded TCR beta CDR3 regions, with RNA transcripts as the source. Initially, a first-round RT-PCR of the TCR CDR3 employed the HTBI primer set. MiXCR, applied by TCRdb to the multiplex PCR reads, yields one record per CDR3 protein. The data show around 690,000 distinct CDR3 sequences, roughly 20% seen once. With respect to this clonotype: What it binds is not known.

Germline CDR1 reads DFQATT; CDR2 reads SNEGSKA (reference sequence). The CDR3 runs 15 residues. V was pared by 5 bases and J by 0 bases, with 17 bases between. This TCR was sampled from a man aged 30 to 39 with Graves' ophthalmopathy. The source material was blood. The chain joins TRBV20-1 to TRBJ2-7, with D unresolved. CDR3 DNA: TGCAGTGCTCCGAGACGAAGCGCCCCCTCCTACGAGCAGTACTTC. The encoded protein is CSAPRRSAPSYEQYF.